This T cell receptor beta chain comes out of a study of CD8 T cells in ankylosing spondylitis. Points on this clonotype: Its matching antigen is unknown.

Study-level points and caveats: Some motif variants had been reported before (in reactive arthritis synovial fluid and blood). It appeared that ankylosing spondylitis blood was characterized by a TCR beta motif of under ten highly homologous variants. The disease-linked clones had a CD8+ phenotype and low blood frequencies.

For TCR beta, libraries came from quantitative 5'-RACE with molecular barcodes. TCRdb re-called the 5' RACE reads through MiXCR, storing one row per CDR3 protein. The sample yields 330,000 or so distinct CDR3 sequences, around 8% seen once. The sequenced sample consisted of blood, either unsorted or a sorted T cell fraction (not recorded which). The sequence was obtained from a male donor with ankylosing spondylitis.

The CDR3, as DNA: TGTGCCACCAGCGGCTACGGGACTAGCGGGAGTGGCGACGGCTACAATGAGCAGTTCTTC. Encoded protein: CATSGYGTSGSGDGYNEQFF. The V and J genes are TRBV15 and TRBJ2-1, with 14 bases aligning to TRBD2. The CDR3 has 20 residues. The V and J ends lost 5 bases and 3 bases, in that order; junction bases with no gene match: 15. CDR1 and CDR2 (germline): LNHNV, YYDKDF (reference sequence).